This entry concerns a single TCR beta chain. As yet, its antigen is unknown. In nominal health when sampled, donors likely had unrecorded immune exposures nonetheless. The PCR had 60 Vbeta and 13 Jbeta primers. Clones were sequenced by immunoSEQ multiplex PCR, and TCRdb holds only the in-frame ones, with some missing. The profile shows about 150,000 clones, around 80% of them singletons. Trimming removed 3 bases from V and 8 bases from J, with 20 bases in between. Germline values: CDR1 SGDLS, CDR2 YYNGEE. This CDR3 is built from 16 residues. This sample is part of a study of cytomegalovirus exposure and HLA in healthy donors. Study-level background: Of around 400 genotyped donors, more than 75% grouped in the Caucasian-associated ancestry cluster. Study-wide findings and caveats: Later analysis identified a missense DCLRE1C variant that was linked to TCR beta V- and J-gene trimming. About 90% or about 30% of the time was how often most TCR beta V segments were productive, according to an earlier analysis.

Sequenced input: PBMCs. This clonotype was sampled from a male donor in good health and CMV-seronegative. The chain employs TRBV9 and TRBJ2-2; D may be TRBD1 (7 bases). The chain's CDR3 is CASSAQEGQNAGELFF. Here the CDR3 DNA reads TGTGCCAGCAGCGCCCAGGAGGGACAGAACGCTGGGGAGCTGTTTTTT.